Listed below are T cell receptor beta chains from one sample, sequenced in a study of a mutant IDH1 vaccine in newly diagnosed glioma. Libraries were prepared by immunoSEQ multiplex PCR; TCRdb keeps only in-frame clonotypes and omits some of them. The sample contains tens of thousands of clones, 65% to 90% of which appear only once. These receptors' antigens are unknown. The sample here was PBMCs, taken from a glioma patient whose treatment included an IDH1 peptide vaccine. All receptors come from a man aged 25-45 years with glioma. Some clones in this sample may be carry-over from other donors' samples. CDR3s include the opening cysteine and the closing phenylalanine or tryptophan. The order of the fields is V gene, clone size, D gene, J gene, CDR3 protein, CDR3 DNA. The D gene is left open where the match is weak. Where a row states a size, it is once, few, many or the class of an expanded clone; other rows omit it.

>TRBV5-4|NA|NA|TRBJ1-1
CASSLAGSRTEAFF
TGTGCCAGCAGCTTGGCAGGGAGCCGTACTGAAGCTTTCTTT
>TRBV9|few|NA|TRBJ2-2
CASSVIQGTGELFF
TGTGCCAGCAGCGTAATTCAGGGAACCGGGGAGCTGTTTTTT
>TRBV18|NA|NA|TRBJ1-2
CASSPSDRSGGYTF
TGTGCCAGCTCACCATCTGACAGATCAGGGGGCTACACCTTC
>TRBV7-8|NA|TRBD2|TRBJ2-1
CASSLSRLAGVNEQFF
TGTGCCAGCAGCTTATCGAGACTAGCGGGAGTTAATGAGCAGTTCTTC
>TRBV5-5|NA|NA|TRBJ2-5
CASSLWGIETQYF
TGTGCCAGCAGCTTGTGGGGGATTGAGACCCAGTACTTC
>TRBV19|NA|NA|TRBJ2-1
CASSIRNEQFF
TGTGCCAGTAGTATCCGAAATGAGCAGTTCTTC
>TRBV10-3|NA|NA|TRBJ1-4
CAIKGGTNEKLFF
TGTGCCATCAAAGGGGGGACTAATGAAAAACTGTTTTTT
>TRBV6-5|NA|NA|TRBJ1-2
CASRLHNNYGYTF
TGTGCCAGCAGACTACACAACAACTATGGCTACACCTTC
>TRBV23-1|NA|TRBD1|TRBJ1-5
CASSPPGQGDQPQHF
TGCGCCAGCAGTCCCCCGGGACAGGGGGATCAGCCCCAGCATTTT
>TRBV4-3|NA|NA|TRBJ2-3
CASSRVYRDTQYF
TGCGCCAGCAGCCGTGTCTACCGAGATACGCAGTATTTT
>TRBV29-1|NA|TRBD1|TRBJ1-4
CSVTGGETNEKLFF
TGCAGCGTTACAGGGGGAGAAACTAATGAAAAACTGTTTTTT
>TRBV6-1|NA|NA|TRBJ1-2
CASSEWREGDNYGYTF
TGTGCCAGCAGTGAATGGCGGGAGGGGGATAACTATGGCTACACCTTC
>TRBV2|NA|NA|TRBJ2-5
CASSAQGWGETQYF
TGTGCCAGCAGTGCGCAGGGATGGGGAGAGACCCAGTACTTC
>TRBV5-6|once|NA|TRBJ1-3
CASSQGPVRGNTIYF
TGTGCCAGCAGCCAGGGACCGGTTCGAGGAAACACCATATATTTT
>TRBV5-6|NA|TRBD1|TRBJ1-1
CASSLAQGATEAFF
TGTGCCAGCAGCTTGGCTCAGGGGGCCACTGAAGCTTTCTTT
>TRBV11-2|NA|NA|TRBJ1-1
CASSLEQNTEAFF
TGTGCCAGCAGCTTAGAACAGAACACTGAAGCTTTCTTT
>TRBV5-1|NA|TRBD2|TRBJ2-7
CASSLGVTSGHYEQYF
TGCGCCAGCAGCTTGGGGGTCACTAGCGGGCACTACGAGCAGTACTTC
>TRBV15|NA|TRBD1|TRBJ1-2
CATSRKRDRLHGYTF
TGTGCCACCAGCCGTAAGCGGGACAGGCTTCATGGCTACACCTTC
>TRBV19|NA|TRBD2|TRBJ2-5
CASSVTGTSGGQTQYF
TGTGCCAGTAGTGTTACCGGGACTAGCGGGGGACAGACCCAGTACTTC
>TRBV9|NA|TRBD1|TRBJ1-2
CASSVGQGVYGYTF
TGTGCCAGCAGCGTCGGACAGGGGGTGTATGGCTACACCTTC
>TRBV7-3|NA|TRBD2|TRBJ2-7
CASSLLAGFEQYF
TGTGCCAGCAGCTTGTTAGCGGGTTTTGAGCAGTACTTC
>TRBV7-2|NA|TRBD2|TRBJ2-5
CASSLDSGGEATQYF
TGTGCCAGCAGCTTAGATAGCGGGGGAGAAGCGACCCAGTACTTC
>TRBV18|NA|NA|TRBJ2-3
CASSPQQAGADTQYF
TGTGCCAGCTCACCGCAACAGGCAGGGGCAGATACGCAGTATTTT
>TRBV28|once|NA|TRBJ2-7
CASRIHYEQYF
TGTGCCAGCAGAATACATTACGAGCAGTACTTC
>TRBV7-2|NA|TRBD1|TRBJ1-3
CASSPQTGSGNTIYF
TGTGCCAGCAGCCCCCAGACAGGGTCTGGAAACACCATATATTTT
>TRBV28|NA|NA|TRBJ1-1
CASRQVRNTEAFF
TGTGCCAGCAGGCAAGTACGTAACACTGAAGCTTTCTTT
>TRBV19|few|NA|TRBJ2-5
CASSMQVFDSVRGTQYF
TGTGCCAGTAGTATGCAAGTTTTTGACTCCGTTCGAGGGACCCAGTACTTC
>TRBV2|NA|NA|TRBJ1-1
CASRESRTWGTEAFF
TGTGCCAGCAGAGAGAGTAGGACCTGGGGCACTGAAGCTTTCTTT
>TRBV7-9|NA|NA|TRBJ1-1
CASLPEGAEAFF
TGTGCCAGCCTACCCGAGGGGGCTGAAGCTTTCTTT
>TRBV5-1|NA|NA|TRBJ2-7
CASSIIPGTSSYEQYF
TGCGCCAGCAGCATAATTCCCGGGACATCCTCCTACGAGCAGTACTTC
>TRBV30|NA|TRBD1|TRBJ2-4
CAWTTGTGIRVGKNIQYF
TGTGCCTGGACGACAGGGACAGGTATAAGAGTCGGCAAAAACATTCAGTACTTC
>TRBV4-3|once|TRBD1|TRBJ1-2
CASSQYQGGPIF
TGCGCCAGCAGCCAATACCAGGGGGGGCCGATTTTC
>TRBV19|few|NA|TRBJ1-5
CASSTGASNQPQHF
TGTGCCAGTAGTACCGGTGCTAGCAATCAGCCCCAGCATTTT
>TRBV5-4|NA|TRBD1|TRBJ1-2
CASRTPGQGKGYTF
TGTGCCAGCAGAACCCCGGGACAGGGGAAGGGCTACACCTTC
>TRBV7-2|NA|NA|TRBJ2-1
CASSFMGRWTEQFF
TGTGCCAGCAGCTTCATGGGGAGGTGGACTGAGCAGTTCTTC
>TRBV7-8|NA|NA|TRBJ2-6
CASSLPTWSGANVLTF
TGTGCCAGCAGCCTCCCGACGTGGTCTGGGGCCAACGTCCTGACTTTC
>TRBV4-2|NA|NA|TRBJ1-1
CASSAQPLNTEAFF
TGTGCCAGCAGCGCTCAGCCGCTGAACACTGAAGCTTTCTTT
>TRBV16|once|NA|TRBJ2-3
CASSQMWRAYKSTDTQYF
TGTGCCAGCAGCCAAATGTGGAGAGCCTACAAAAGCACAGATACGCAGTATTTT
>TRBV7-2|NA|NA|TRBJ2-1
CASSLGTNSYNEQFF
TGTGCCAGCAGCTTAGGGACTAACTCCTACAATGAGCAGTTCTTC
>TRBV5-5|NA|TRBD2|TRBJ2-1
CASSLAWSGGASPFF
TGTGCCAGCAGCTTGGCCTGGAGCGGGGGGGCCTCTCCGTTCTTC
>TRBV6-6|NA|NA|TRBJ2-2
CASSYSRGTGELFF
TGTGCCAGCAGTTACTCGCGGGGCACCGGGGAGCTGTTTTTT
>TRBV10-3|few|NA|TRBJ1-4
CAISGWGEKLFF
TGTGCCATCTCCGGGTGGGGTGAAAAACTGTTTTTT
>TRBV4-1|NA|TRBD2|TRBJ2-1
CASSLSGSSYNEQFF
TGCGCCAGCAGCCTTAGCGGGAGCTCCTACAATGAGCAGTTCTTC
>TRBV4-1|NA|NA|TRBJ1-3
CASSQGSASGESSGNTIYF
TGCGCCAGCAGCCAAGGGTCTGCTAGTGGGGAAAGCTCTGGAAACACCATATATTTT
>TRBV11-2|NA|NA|TRBJ1-1
CASSLVGGPEAFF
TGTGCCAGCAGCTTAGTCGGGGGTCCGGAGGCTTTCTTT
>TRBV9|NA|TRBD1|TRBJ1-2
CASSATGTGGGYTF
TGTGCCAGCAGCGCCACCGGGACAGGTGGCGGCTACACCTTC
>TRBV30|NA|NA|TRBJ2-7
CAWSVSVGYEQYF
TGTGCCTGGAGTGTATCGGTTGGGTACGAGCAGTACTTC
>TRBV5-6|NA|TRBD1|TRBJ2-7
CASSSGTAYEQYF
TGTGCCAGCAGTTCCGGGACAGCCTACGAGCAGTACTTC
>TRBV2|NA|TRBD2|TRBJ2-1
CASISQWTSGVPEQFF
TGTGCCAGCATCTCCCAGTGGACTAGCGGGGTCCCGGAGCAGTTCTTC
>TRBV10-3|NA|NA|TRBJ2-3
CAISGFYSEAADTQYF
TGTGCCATCAGTGGATTCTATTCGGAGGCCGCAGATACGCAGTATTTT
>TRBV5-4|NA|TRBD1|TRBJ2-7
CASRRDRSSYEQYF
TGTGCCAGCAGAAGGGACAGGAGCTCCTACGAGCAGTACTTC
>TRBV30|NA|NA|TRBJ1-1
CAWSRQGNTEAFF
TGTGCCTGGAGTCGCCAGGGGAACACTGAAGCTTTCTTT
>TRBV30|NA|NA|TRBJ1-3
CAWTPGSENTIYF
TGTGCCTGGACCCCTGGGTCCGAAAACACCATATATTTT
>TRBV11-2|once|TRBD2|TRBJ2-7
CASTTSGYSYEQYF
TGTGCCAGCACCACTAGCGGGTACTCCTACGAGCAGTACTTC
>TRBV29-1|NA|NA|TRBJ2-1
CSVTSRPYNEQFF
TGCAGCGTAACTAGTCGACCCTACAATGAGCAGTTCTTC
>TRBV15|NA|NA|TRBJ2-3
CATSRDVTTDTQYF
TGTGCCACCAGCAGAGATGTGACTACAGATACGCAGTATTTT
>TRBV4-3|NA|NA|TRBJ2-3
CASSPRLVGGTDTQYF
TGCGCCAGCAGCCCGCGACTAGTGGGAGGCACAGATACGCAGTATTTT